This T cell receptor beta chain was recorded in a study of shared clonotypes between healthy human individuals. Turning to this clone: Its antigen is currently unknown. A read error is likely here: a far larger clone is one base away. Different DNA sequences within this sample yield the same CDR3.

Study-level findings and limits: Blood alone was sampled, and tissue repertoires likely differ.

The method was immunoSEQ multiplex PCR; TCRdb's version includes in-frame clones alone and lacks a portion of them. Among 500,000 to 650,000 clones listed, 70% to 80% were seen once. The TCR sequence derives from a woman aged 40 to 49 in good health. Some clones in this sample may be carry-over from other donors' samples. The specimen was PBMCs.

The CDR3 is CASSRMGDATYEQYF. CDR3 bases: TGTGCCAGCAGCCGAATGGGAGACGCTACCTACGAGCAGTACTTC. This chain connects TRBV4-2 to TRBJ2-7, with D possibly being TRBD2 (5 bases). Trimming removed 4 bases from V and 2 bases from J, with 15 bases in between. CDR1 and CDR2 from the germline V gene are LGHNA and YNFKEQ. This CDR3 has 15 residues.